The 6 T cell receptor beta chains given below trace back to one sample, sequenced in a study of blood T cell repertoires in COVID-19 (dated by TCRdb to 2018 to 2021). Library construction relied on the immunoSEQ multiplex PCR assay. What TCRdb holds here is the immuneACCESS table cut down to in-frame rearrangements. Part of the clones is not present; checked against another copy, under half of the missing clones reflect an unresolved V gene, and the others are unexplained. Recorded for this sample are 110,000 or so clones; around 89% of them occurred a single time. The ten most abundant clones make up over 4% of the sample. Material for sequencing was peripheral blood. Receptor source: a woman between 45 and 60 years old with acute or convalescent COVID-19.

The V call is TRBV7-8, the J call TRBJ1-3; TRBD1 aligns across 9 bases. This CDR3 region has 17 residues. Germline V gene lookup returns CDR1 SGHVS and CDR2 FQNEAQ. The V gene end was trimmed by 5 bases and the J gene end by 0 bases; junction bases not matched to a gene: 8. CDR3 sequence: CASSLEDRGDSGNTIYF. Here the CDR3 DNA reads TGTGCCAGCAGCCTAGAGGACAGGGGCGACTCTGGAAACACCATATATTTT.

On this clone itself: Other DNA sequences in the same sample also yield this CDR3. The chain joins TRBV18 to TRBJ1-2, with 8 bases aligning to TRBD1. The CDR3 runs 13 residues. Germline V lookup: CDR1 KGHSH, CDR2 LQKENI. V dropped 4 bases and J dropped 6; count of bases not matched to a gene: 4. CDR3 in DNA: TGTGCCAGCTCACTAGACAGGGGAAATGGCTACACCTTC. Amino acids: CASSLDRGNGYTF.

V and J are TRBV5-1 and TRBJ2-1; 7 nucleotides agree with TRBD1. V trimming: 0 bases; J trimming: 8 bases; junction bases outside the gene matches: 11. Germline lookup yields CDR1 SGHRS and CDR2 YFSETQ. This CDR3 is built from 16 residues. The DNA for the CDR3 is TGCGCCAGCAGCTTGGCCGCTAGGGGGCCCTCGGATGAGCAGTTCTTC. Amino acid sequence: CASSLAARGPSDEQFF.

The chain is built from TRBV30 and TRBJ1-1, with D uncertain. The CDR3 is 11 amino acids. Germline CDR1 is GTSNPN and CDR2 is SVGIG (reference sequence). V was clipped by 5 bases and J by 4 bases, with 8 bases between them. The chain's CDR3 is CAWAGITEAFF. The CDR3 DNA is TGTGCCTGGGCCGGGATCACTGAAGCTTTCTTT.

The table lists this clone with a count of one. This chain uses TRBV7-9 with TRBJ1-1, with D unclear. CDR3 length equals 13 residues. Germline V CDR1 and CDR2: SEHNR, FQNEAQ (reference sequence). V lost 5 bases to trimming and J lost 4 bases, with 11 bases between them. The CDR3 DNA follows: TGTGCCAGCAGCGAGAGAGGGTTCACTGAAGCTTTCTTT. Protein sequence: CASSERGFTEAFF.

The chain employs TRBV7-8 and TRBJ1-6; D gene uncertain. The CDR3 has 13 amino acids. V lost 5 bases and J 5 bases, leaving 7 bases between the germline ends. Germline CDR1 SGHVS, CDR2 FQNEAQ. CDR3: CASSAANNSPLHF. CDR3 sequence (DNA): TGTGCCAGCAGCGCCGCTAATAATTCACCCCTCCACTTT.